This entry lists 20 T cell receptor beta chains sequenced from one sample in a study of regulatory T cells in long-lasting Graves disease. Sample time point: persistent/refractory GD, antithyroid drugs over 5 years with positive TRAb. PBMCs were the source of the RNA used for TCR sequencing. TCR beta libraries were built with iRepertoire HTBI primers and Arm-PCR of CDR3 regions. One entry per CDR3 protein, called by TCRdb with MiXCR from the multiplex PCR reads. The table includes over 650,000 distinct CDR3 sequences, around 32% detected once. Sequences were derived from peripheral blood mononuclear cells (PBMCs), sampled when the disease was refractory, from a patient treated with antithyroid drugs. The receptors here all came from a female donor with Graves disease.

The chain combines TRBV7-2 with TRBJ2-7; 11 bases align to TRBD2. Germline V gene data show CDR1 as SGHTA and CDR2 as FQGNSA. Trimming took 2 bases from V and 6 from J; bases not matched to a gene: 6. The CDR3 spans 15 residues. CDR3 in amino acids: CASSLRLAGGFEQYF. Here the CDR3 DNA reads TGTGCCAGCAGCTTAAGGCTAGCGGGAGGTTTCGAGCAGTACTTC.

This clonotype was counted only a few times. V is TRBV3-1 and J is TRBJ1-1; the D is unclear. This CDR3 has 15 amino acids. Trimming took 0 bases from V and 0 from J, leaving 8 bases between them. CDR1 is LGHDT and CDR2 is YNNKEL in the germline V gene (reference sequence). DNA for the CDR3: TGTGCCAGCAGCCAAGATAGACTCCTGAACACTGAAGCTTTCTTT. This encodes CASSQDRLLNTEAFF. Variable domain in full (rest from reference TRBV3-1 and TRBJ1-1): DTAVSQTPKYLVTQMGNDKSIKCEQNLGHDTMYWYKQDSKKFLKIMFSYNNKELIINETVPNRFSPKSPDKAHLNLHINSLELGDSAVYFCASSQDRLLNTEAFFGQGTRLTVV.

The rearrangement joins TRBV29-1 to TRBJ2-2; 7 positions match TRBD2. The V gene's germline CDR1 is SQVTM and CDR2 ANQGSEA. CDR3 length: 15 amino acids. V gave up 3 bases and J gave up 3 bases; unmatched junction bases: 7. CDR3 nucleotides: TGCAGCGTTGACACCGGGACTACTTACACCGGGGAGCTGTTTTTT. The encoded protein is CSVDTGTTYTGELFF.

V usage is TRBV5-1 and J usage is TRBJ2-3; D unresolved. There are 13 residues in the CDR3. The germline V and J ends were trimmed by 4 bases and 4 bases, with 10 bases remaining between them. CDR1 is SGHRS, CDR2 YFSETQ, per germline. The chain's CDR3 is CASSLPMADTQYF. The CDR3 DNA is TGCGCCAGCAGCCTCCCGATGGCAGATACGCAGTATTTT. Together with reference TRBV5-1 and TRBJ2-3, the CDR3 gives the full variable domain: KAGVTQTPRYLIKTRGQQVTLSCSPISGHRSVSWYQQTPGQGLQFLFEYFSETQRNKGNFPGRFSGRQFSNSRSEMNVSTLELGDSALYLCASSLPMADTQYFGPGTRLTVL.

The chain couples TRBV12-3 or TRBV12-4 to TRBJ1-2; no definite D call. V shed 5 bases and J shed 7 bases, with 11 bases lying between them. The CDR3 totals 12 residues. The CDR3: CASSLTPRGYTF. The DNA of the CDR3 is TGTGCCAGCAGTCTTACCCCCCGTGGCTACACCTTC.

This clonotype was recorded a few times. The CDR3: CASRDGTNPPATNEKLFF. CDR3 DNA: TGTGCCAGCAGGGATGGGACAAACCCCCCGGCAACTAATGAAAAACTGTTTTTT. The V call is TRBV6-1, the J call TRBJ1-4, with D perhaps TRBD1 (6 bases). There are 18 residues in the CDR3. The V end was cut by 6 bases, the J end by 0 bases, with 20 bases between. Germline V CDR1 and CDR2: MNHNS, SASEGT.

The V gene is TRBV5-1, the J gene TRBJ1-1; perhaps TRBD1 as D (6 bases). The length of the CDR3 is 14 residues. Trimming stripped 4 bases from V and 5 bases from J, with 15 bases between. Germline values: CDR1 SGHRS, CDR2 YFSETQ. CDR3 nucleotide sequence: TGCGCCAGCAGCCTAACAGGGATTAAAACTGAAGCTTTCTTT. Translated: CASSLTGIKTEAFF.

Comment on this clonotype: This may be a read error, as it is one base from a much larger clone. The V call is TRBV2, the J call TRBJ2-7, with 8 positions matching TRBD1. The length of the CDR3 is 15 residues. The germline V gene encodes CDR1 SNHLY and CDR2 FYNNEI. The CDR3 here is CASSSRTGLNYDQYF. Here the CDR3 DNA reads TGTGCCAGCAGTTCCCGGACAGGGCTCAACTACGACCAGTACTTC.

This clonotype was seen repeatedly, ten times or more. The rearrangement uses TRBV6-1 and TRBJ2-7; 9 bases fit TRBD2. Germline V gene sequence: CDR1 MNHNS, CDR2 SASEGT. CDR3 length equals 19 residues. The V gene end was trimmed by 7 bases and the J gene end by 1 base; junction bases not matched to a gene: 20. The CDR3 protein is CASKLVAGVGGDTSYEQYF. DNA of the CDR3: TGTGCCAGCAAATTGGTAGCGGGAGTTGGGGGTGATACTTCCTACGAGCAGTACTTC.

This clonotype occurred a few times. The chain recombines TRBV5-1 with TRBJ1-4; D uncertain. The length of the CDR3 is 13 residues. Trimming took 4 bases from V and 6 from J, leaving 10 bases between them. The germline V gene encodes CDR1 SGHRS and CDR2 YFSETQ. CDR3 protein: CASSGGKDEKLFF. CDR3 nucleotides: TGCGCCAGCAGCGGTGGGAAGGATGAAAAACTGTTTTTT.

The rearrangement uses TRBV29-1 and TRBJ1-1; TRBD1 matches at 7 bases. The germline CDR1 and CDR2 sequences are SQVTM and ANQGSEA. V shed 2 bases and J 5 bases; nucleotides not matched to a gene: 5. This CDR3 is 13 amino acids long. CDR3 DNA sequence: TGCAGCGTTGAATCAGGGGGAGAAACTGAAGCTTTCTTT. Its translation: CSVESGGETEAFF.

V gene TRBV19 combines with J gene TRBJ2-7; D unresolved. The germline V gene encodes CDR1 LNHDA and CDR2 SQIVND (reference sequence). V was pared by 3 bases and J by 2 bases, with 8 bases between. This CDR3 contains 13 residues. As DNA, the CDR3 is TGTGCCAGTAGTATGGGCACCACCTACGAGCAGTACTTC. As protein: CASSMGTTYEQYF.

This clonotype was seen repeatedly, ten times or more. A read error may account for a junction end that differs from germline. V gene TRBV5-1 combines with J gene TRBJ1-2, with 7 nucleotides matching TRBD1. This CDR3 is built from 14 residues. Germline CDR1 reads SGHRS; CDR2 reads YFSETQ. CDR3 loop: CASSSGQGDYGYTF. In DNA, the CDR3 is TGTGCCAGCAGCTCCGGTCAGGGGGACTATGGCTACACCTTC. The full variable domain, rest sourced from reference TRBV5-1 and TRBJ1-2, is KAGVTQTPRYLIKTRGQQVTLSCSPISGHRSVSWYQQTPGQGLQFLFEYFSETQRNKGNFPGRFSGRQFSNSRSEMNVSTLELGDSALYLCASSSGQGDYGYTFGSGTRLTVV.

The V call is TRBV3-1, the J call TRBJ2-5, with 8 bases matching TRBD2. The CDR3 is made up of 16 amino acids. V trimming: 1 base; J trimming: 4 bases; junction bases outside the gene matches: 8. Germline values: CDR1 LGHDT, CDR2 YNNKEL (reference sequence). The CDR3 loop reads CASSQVSAGGPETQYF. DNA of the CDR3: TGTGCCAGCAGCCAAGTTTCCGCGGGAGGCCCAGAGACCCAGTACTTC.

J is TRBJ2-7 and V is TRBV27; D remains unclear. The germline gives CDR1 MNHEY, CDR2 SMNVEV (reference sequence). The length of the CDR3 is 14 residues. V shed 4 bases and J shed 3 bases, with 13 bases lying between them. Here the CDR3 reads CASSSFVHHYEQYF. CDR3 nucleotide sequence: TGTGCCAGCAGTTCGTTCGTGCACCACTACGAGCAGTACTTC.

The chain recombines TRBV6-5 with TRBJ2-7, with 9 positions matching TRBD1. V trimming: 2 bases; J trimming: 11 bases; junction bases outside the gene matches: 13. Germline values: CDR1 MNHEY, CDR2 SVGAGI. The CDR3 sequence is 15 residues long. The CDR3 sequence is CASSYPPGTGTREYF. DNA for the CDR3: TGTGCCAGCAGTTACCCCCCCGGGACAGGGACTCGAGAGTACTTC.

This chain connects TRBV7-9 to TRBJ2-7, with 7 bases aligning to TRBD1. Germline values: CDR1 SEHNR, CDR2 FQNEAQ (reference sequence). This CDR3 is 18 amino acids long. Germline trimming cut 2 bases from V and 0 bases from J; bases unmatched to any gene: 13. In DNA, the CDR3 is TGTGCCAGCAGCTTAACGGGACAGCCTGAGGTAAACTCCTACGAGCAGTACTTC. Its translation: CASSLTGQPEVNSYEQYF.

This clonotype has ten or more counts. The rearrangement joins TRBV5-1 to TRBJ2-7, with D perhaps matching TRBD2 (6 bases). In germline, CDR1 is SGHRS, CDR2 YFSETQ. This CDR3 has 16 amino acids. The ends were cut back, 0 bases at V and 6 bases at J, with 19 bases in the middle. Written as DNA, the CDR3 is TGCGCCAGCAGCTTGGAAGGCAGCGGGCTTCGCGGCGAGCAGTACTTC. This translates into CASSLEGSGLRGEQYF.

This chain joins TRBV29-1 and TRBJ2-5, with 7 bases fitting TRBD2. Germline V gene data show CDR1 as SQVTM and CDR2 as ANQGSEA. V trimming: 7 bases; J trimming: 2 bases; junction bases outside the gene matches: 4. This CDR3 has 12 amino acids. The CDR3 sequence: CSGGLGQETQYF. The CDR3 DNA follows: TGCAGCGGTGGACTAGGTCAAGAGACCCAGTACTTC.

This clonotype has only a few counts. The gene calls are TRBV5-5 and TRBJ1-2; maybe TRBD1 (6 bases). Germline V lookup: CDR1 SGHKS, CDR2 YYEKEE (reference sequence). V lost 3 bases to trimming and J lost 6 bases, with 12 bases between them. This CDR3 has 13 residues. The CDR3 DNA reads TGTGCCAGCAGCTCCCAGGGACATAATGGCTACACCTTC. It codes for CASSSQGHNGYTF.